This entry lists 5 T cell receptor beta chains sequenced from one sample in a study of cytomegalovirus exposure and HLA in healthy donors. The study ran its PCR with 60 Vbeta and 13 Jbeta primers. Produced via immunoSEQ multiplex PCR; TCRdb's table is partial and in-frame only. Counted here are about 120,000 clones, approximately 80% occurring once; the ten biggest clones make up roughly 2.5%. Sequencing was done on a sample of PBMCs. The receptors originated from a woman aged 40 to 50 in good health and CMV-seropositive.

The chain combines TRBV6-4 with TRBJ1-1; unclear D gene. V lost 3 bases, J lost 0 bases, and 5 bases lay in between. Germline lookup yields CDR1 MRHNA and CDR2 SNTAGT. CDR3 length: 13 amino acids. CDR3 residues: CASSEHLNTEAFF. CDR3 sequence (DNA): TGTGCCAGCAGTGAACACCTGAACACTGAAGCTTTCTTT.

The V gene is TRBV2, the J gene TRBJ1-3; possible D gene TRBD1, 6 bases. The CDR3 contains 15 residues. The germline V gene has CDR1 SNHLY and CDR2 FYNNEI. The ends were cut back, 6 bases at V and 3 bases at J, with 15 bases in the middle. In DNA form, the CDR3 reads TGTGCCAGCAGCGGAAGGGGGTCCATTGGAAACACCATATATTTT. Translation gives CASSGRGSIGNTIYF.

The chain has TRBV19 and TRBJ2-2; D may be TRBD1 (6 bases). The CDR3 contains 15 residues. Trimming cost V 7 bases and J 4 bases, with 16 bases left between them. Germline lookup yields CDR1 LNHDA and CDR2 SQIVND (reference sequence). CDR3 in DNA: TGTGCCAGTACCCCACAGGGTCTCGGCACCGGGGAGCTGTTTTTT. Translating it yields CASTPQGLGTGELFF.

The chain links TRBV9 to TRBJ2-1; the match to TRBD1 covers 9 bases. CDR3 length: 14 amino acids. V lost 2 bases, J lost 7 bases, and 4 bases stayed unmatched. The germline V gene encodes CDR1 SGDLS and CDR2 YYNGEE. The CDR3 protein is CASSVGQGGNEQFF. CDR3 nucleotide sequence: TGTGCCAGCAGCGTGGGACAGGGAGGAAATGAGCAGTTCTTC. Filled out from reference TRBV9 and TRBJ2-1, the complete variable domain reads DSGVTQTPKHLITATGQRVTLRCSPRSGDLSVYWYQQSLDQGLQFLIQYYNGEERAKGNILERFSAQQFPDLHSELNLSSLELGDSALYFCASSVGQGGNEQFFGPGTRLTVL.

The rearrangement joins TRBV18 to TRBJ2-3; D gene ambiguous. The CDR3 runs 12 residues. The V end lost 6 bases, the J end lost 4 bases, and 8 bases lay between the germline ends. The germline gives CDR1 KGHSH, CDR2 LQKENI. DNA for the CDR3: TGTGCCAGCTCCGGAGAAGCAGATACGCAGTATTTT. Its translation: CASSGEADTQYF.